The clone carrying this T cell receptor beta chain was found once. Its antigen is still unknown. Trimming pared 5 bases from V and 5 bases from J, leaving 15 bases between. The CDR3 spans 14 residues. Germline CDR1 reads MDHEN; CDR2 reads SYDVKM. This entry is derived from a study of T cell responses to AZD1222 COVID-19 vaccine. Across the whole study: Some second doses came at about 4 weeks and others at about 12 weeks; these were pooled.

Repertoires were generated with immunoSEQ multiplex PCR, while TCRdb's copy carries only in-frame clones and drops some. The sample includes 150,000 to 200,000 clones, approximately 90% of them seen just once. Study-level findings and limits: The donor group comprised mostly white British people and more females; the analysis possibly underestimated clonal diversity. When two AZD1222 doses had been given, Spike-specific TCR breadth and depth rose.

This chain uses TRBV28 with TRBJ1-1; no definite D call. The sample consisted of peripheral blood, taken on day 0 of AZD1222 vaccination. The receptor was derived from an adult in good health. The CDR3 region has the DNA TGTGCCAGCAGTGAGAATTTTGGAAGTACTGAAGCTTTCTTT. Protein product: CASSENFGSTEAFF.